Following are 13 T cell receptor beta chains from one sample sequenced in a study of Ad26.COV2.S vaccination and SARS-CoV-2 variants. The repertoire was sequenced with immunoSEQ multiplex PCR; TCRdb's copy has only in-frame clones and lacks some. Seen here are just under 250,000 clones, approximately 87% observed once, and the top ten hold about 10%. The treatment denotes: around 19 received Ad26.COV2.S at low or high dose, single or two shots; roughly 5 received placebo; per-sample allocation not given. Specimens were obtained on day 63 following the first vaccine or placebo injection. The starting material was peripheral blood, obtained in a trial of Ad26.COV2.S vaccine versus placebo. The source is a person between 18 and 65 years old who received the Ad26.COV2.S COVID-19 vaccine or a placebo.

The chain recombines TRBV30 with TRBJ1-2, with no clear D. The CDR3 contains 17 residues. Trimming took 0 bases from V and 4 from J, leaving 21 bases between them. Germline V gives CDR1 GTSNPN, CDR2 SVGIG (reference sequence). CDR3 region: CAWSVRLGGQLRYGYTF. In DNA, the CDR3 is TGTGCCTGGAGTGTACGCCTGGGAGGGCAGCTTCGCTATGGCTACACCTTC.

CDR3 nucleotide sequence: TGTGCCTGGAGTGCCCGGAGGGGCCCTGGAAACACCATATATTTT. Translating it yields CAWSARRGPGNTIYF. The chain recombines TRBV30 with TRBJ1-3; the D gene is possibly TRBD1 (5 bases). Germline V gene lookup returns CDR1 GTSNPN and CDR2 SVGIG (reference sequence). This CDR3 is built from 15 residues. The V gene lost 1 base and the J gene lost 2 bases, with 12 bases spanning the gap.

CDR3 amino acids: CASSPRTGTYNEQFF. In DNA form, the CDR3 reads TGTGCCAGCAGCCCTCGGACAGGGACCTACAATGAGCAGTTCTTC. The chain has TRBV11-2 and TRBJ2-1; 8 positions match TRBD1. Germline V gives CDR1 SGHAT, CDR2 FQNNGV. CDR3 size: 15 residues. Trimming took 5 bases from V and 2 from J; bases not matched to a gene: 5.

Ten or more counts support this clone. V usage is TRBV6-4 and J usage is TRBJ2-1; 9 nucleotides agree with TRBD2. J gave up 5 bases and V 0 bases, and 2 bases lay outside the gene matches. CDR3 length: 15 residues. The germline gives CDR1 MRHNA, CDR2 SNTAGT. The CDR3 DNA sequence: TGTGCCAGCAGTGACTCTGCGGGGGGGCACAATGAGCAGTTCTTC. Amino acid sequence: CASSDSAGGHNEQFF.

The V and J genes are TRBV28 and TRBJ2-1; 12 bases align to TRBD2. The CDR3 consists of 15 residues. V shed 8 bases, J shed 9 bases, and the junction held 11 bases outside the gene matches. Germline V gives CDR1 MDHEN, CDR2 SYDVKM. CDR3 sequence: CASGYRGLAGGEQFF. The CDR3 DNA is TGTGCCAGCGGCTACCGGGGACTAGCGGGCGGTGAGCAGTTCTTC.

The V and J genes are TRBV4-3 and TRBJ2-2, with 7 positions matching TRBD2. CDR3 length: 15 residues. With 11 bases clipped from V and 5 bases from J, the junction kept 14 bases outside the gene matches. Germline-derived CDR1 and CDR2 are LGHNA and YSLEER. The CDR3 here is CARPIVGGETGELFF. DNA of the CDR3: TGCGCCCGCCCAATAGTGGGGGGGGAGACCGGGGAGCTGTTTTTT.

In its sample, this clone was seen once. The CDR3 spells CASSRSKTISVGYTF. CDR3 DNA sequence: TGTGCCAGCAGTCGCAGCAAAACCATCTCAGTTGGCTACACCTTC. J is TRBJ1-2 and V is TRBV6-5; D ambiguous. Trimming pared 5 bases from V and 7 bases from J, leaving 20 bases between. The CDR3 totals 15 residues. The germline gives CDR1 MNHEY, CDR2 SVGAGI.

The gene calls are TRBV29-1 and TRBJ2-2; D not certain. This CDR3 has 15 amino acids. Trimming took 7 bases from V and 0 from J, leaving 15 bases between them. Germline V gene data show CDR1 as SQVTM and CDR2 as ANQGSEA. In DNA, the CDR3 is TGCAGCGCCCGAGGAAATCCGTCGAACACCGGGGAGCTGTTTTTT. It codes for CSARGNPSNTGELFF.

The chain carries TRBV21-1 and TRBJ1-1; the D call TRBD1 from the table was never checked on the DNA. TRBV21-1 represents a pseudogene. This CDR3 has 12 amino acids. The CDR3 sequence: CASSRGQPEAFF. DNA for the CDR3: TGTGCCAGCAGCAGGGGACAGCCCGAAGCTTTCTTT.

This chain links TRBV3-1 (or the pseudogene TRBV3-2) with TRBJ2-3; D unclear. Per the germline V gene, CDR1 is LGHDT and CDR2 is YNNKEL (reference sequence). The CDR3 consists of 12 residues. Trimming removed 6 bases from V and 5 bases from J, with 9 bases in between. The chain's CDR3 is CASSDIGDTQYF. The CDR3 DNA follows: TGTGCCAGCAGTGATATCGGAGATACGCAGTATTTT.

V and J are TRBV9 and TRBJ2-1; 9 bases agree with TRBD2. The CDR3 contains 20 residues. Trimming took 0 bases from V and 7 from J; bases not matched to a gene: 20. The germline gives CDR1 SGDLS, CDR2 YYNGEE. CDR3 in amino acids: CASSVGGLAGLRLPGNEQFF. The CDR3 DNA follows: TGTGCCAGCAGCGTAGGAGGGCTAGCGGGGTTACGCCTGCCAGGGAATGAGCAGTTCTTC. The variable domain in full, with the rest retrieved from reference TRBV9 and TRBJ2-1, is DSGVTQTPKHLITATGQRVTLRCSPRSGDLSVYWYQQSLDQGLQFLIQYYNGEERAKGNILERFSAQQFPDLHSELNLSSLELGDSALYFCASSVGGLAGLRLPGNEQFFGPGTRLTVL.

The V and J genes are TRBV11-3 and TRBJ2-5; TRBD1 matches 8 bases. Germline values: CDR1 SGHNT, CDR2 YENEEA. This CDR3 is built from 14 residues. V lost 5 bases, J lost 7 bases, and 9 bases stayed unmatched. CDR3 nucleotides: TGTGCCAGCAGCACCGGGACAGGCCTAAGGACCCAGTACTTC. It codes for CASSTGTGLRTQYF.

The genes are TRBV9 and TRBJ2-7; D is perhaps TRBD2 (5 bases). The V end lost 0 bases, the J end lost 4 bases, and 11 bases lay between the germline ends. The CDR3 is made up of 14 amino acids. Germline V gives CDR1 SGDLS, CDR2 YYNGEE. The CDR3 spells CASSVETRDYEQYF. The CDR3 coding sequence is TGTGCCAGCAGCGTAGAAACTAGAGATTACGAGCAGTACTTC.